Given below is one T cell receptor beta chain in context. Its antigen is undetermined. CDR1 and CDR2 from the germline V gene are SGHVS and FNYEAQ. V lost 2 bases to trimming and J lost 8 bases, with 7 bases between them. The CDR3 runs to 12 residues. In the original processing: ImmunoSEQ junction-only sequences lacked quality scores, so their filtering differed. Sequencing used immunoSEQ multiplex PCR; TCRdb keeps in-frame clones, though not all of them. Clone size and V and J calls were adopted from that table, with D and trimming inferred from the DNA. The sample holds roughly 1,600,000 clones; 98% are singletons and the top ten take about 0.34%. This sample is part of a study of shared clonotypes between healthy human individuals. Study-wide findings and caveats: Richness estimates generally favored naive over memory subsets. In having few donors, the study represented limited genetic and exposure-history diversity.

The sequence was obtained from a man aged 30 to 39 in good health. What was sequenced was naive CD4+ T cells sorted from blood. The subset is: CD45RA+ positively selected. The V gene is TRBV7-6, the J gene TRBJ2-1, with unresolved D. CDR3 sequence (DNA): TGTGCCAGCAGCTTAAAGGGCTATGAGCAGTTCTTC. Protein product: CASSLKGYEQFF.